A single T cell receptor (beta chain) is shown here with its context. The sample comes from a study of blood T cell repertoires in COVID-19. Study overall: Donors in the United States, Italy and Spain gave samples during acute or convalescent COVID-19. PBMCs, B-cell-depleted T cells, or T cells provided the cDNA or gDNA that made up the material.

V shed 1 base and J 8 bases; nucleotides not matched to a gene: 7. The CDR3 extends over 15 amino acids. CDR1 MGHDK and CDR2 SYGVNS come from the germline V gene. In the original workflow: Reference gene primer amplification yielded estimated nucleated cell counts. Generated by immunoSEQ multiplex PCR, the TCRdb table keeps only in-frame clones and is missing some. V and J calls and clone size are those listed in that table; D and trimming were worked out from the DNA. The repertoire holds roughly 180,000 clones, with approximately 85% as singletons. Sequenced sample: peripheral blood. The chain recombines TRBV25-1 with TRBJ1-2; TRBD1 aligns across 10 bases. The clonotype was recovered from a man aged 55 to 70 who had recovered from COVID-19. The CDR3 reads CASSEFGTGVIGYTF. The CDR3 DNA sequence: TGTGCCAGCAGTGAATTTGGGACAGGGGTTATCGGCTACACCTTC.